The clone carrying this T cell receptor (beta chain) has just a few counts. With 0 bases clipped from V and 5 bases from J, the junction kept 11 bases outside the gene matches. CDR1 and CDR2 (germline): LGHNA, YSLEER. This CDR3 region has 18 residues. The sample comes from a study of blood T cell repertoires in COVID-19. Overall study context: Collection of acute and convalescent COVID-19 samples took place in the United States, Italy and Spain. In each case, the material was cDNA or gDNA derived from T cells, B-cell-depleted T cells, or PBMCs.

Original data processing: Nucleated cell number was recorded as an estimate derived from reference gene primer amplification. Some clones are missing from TCRdb's copy, which holds only in-frame ones; the method was immunoSEQ multiplex PCR. From that table come the V and J calls and clone size; the DNA was used to work out D and trimming. Among roughly 170,000 clones listed, under 85% were seen once. The genes are TRBV4-3 and TRBJ2-1; 9 positions match TRBD2. The sequence came from a man in his 60s who had recovered from COVID-19. The sequencing input was peripheral blood. CDR3 in amino acids: CASSQELDGTSYHNEQFF. CDR3 bases: TGCGCCAGCAGCCAAGAACTGGATGGGACTAGCTATCACAATGAGCAGTTCTTC.